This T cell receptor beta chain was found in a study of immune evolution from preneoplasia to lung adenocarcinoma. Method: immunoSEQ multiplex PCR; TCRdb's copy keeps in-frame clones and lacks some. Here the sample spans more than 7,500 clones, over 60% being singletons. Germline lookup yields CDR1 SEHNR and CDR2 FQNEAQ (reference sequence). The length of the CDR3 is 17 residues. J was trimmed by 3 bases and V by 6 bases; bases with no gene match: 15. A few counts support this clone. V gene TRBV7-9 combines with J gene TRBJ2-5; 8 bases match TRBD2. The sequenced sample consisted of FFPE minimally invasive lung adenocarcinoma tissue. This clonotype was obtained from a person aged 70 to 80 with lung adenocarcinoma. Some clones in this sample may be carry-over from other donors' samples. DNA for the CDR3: TGTGCCAGCAGGCTTAGCGGGACTTCCCTTGGGGAAGAGACCCAGTACTTC. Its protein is CASRLSGTSLGEETQYF.